This T cell receptor beta chain was identified in a study of cytomegalovirus exposure and HLA in healthy donors. Study-level results: Reports indicated that the classifier achieved high specificity and sensitivity in diagnosing cytomegalovirus status.

Points on this clone: The antigen is unknown.

Clones were read by immunoSEQ multiplex PCR, and TCRdb kept only the in-frame ones, dropping some. Of under 150,000 clones in the sample, approximately 87% were seen once. CDR1 is MNHEY and CDR2 is SMNVEV in the germline V gene (reference sequence). Between the trimmed V and J ends, which lost 5 bases and 6 bases, there was a span of 6 bases. The CDR3 is made up of 11 amino acids. The V and J genes are TRBV27 and TRBJ2-3; weak D call: TRBD2 (5 bases). This clonotype was obtained from a man aged 18 to 29 in good health and CMV-seronegative. Sequencing was done on a sample of PBMCs. In DNA form, the CDR3 reads TGTGCCAGCAGTCGAGGGGATACGCAGTATTTT. Translation gives CASSRGDTQYF.